This TCR beta chain was profiled in a study of blood T cells in healthy people across ages. Through a sample-barcoded 5' primer and a J-beta primer mix, a second PCR was run for 7 to 11 cycles. TCRdb used MiXCR to reprocess the 5' RACE reads, holding one entry per CDR3 protein. The data show approximately 1,700,000 distinct CDR3 sequences, 39% seen once. This clonotype was observed once. Germline V CDR1 and CDR2: SGHRS, YFSETQ. Trimming removed 0 bases at V and 1 base at J, with 10 bases between. There are 15 residues in the CDR3. Sequences were obtained from blood. This sequence was found in a human donor in good health. The chain joins TRBV5-1 to TRBJ2-5; the D gene is possibly TRBD2 (5 bases). The DNA of the CDR3 is TGCGCCAGCAGCTTGGATGCTAGCACCCAAGAGACCCAGTACTTC. It encodes CASSLDASTQETQYF.